This T cell receptor (beta chain) was obtained from a study of human T cells and chemical hapten exposure. As for the study in general: Readings were taken at 6 days from patch tests that had applied 0.01% DPC to the upper back. Small pooled library volume differences chiefly drove per-sample TCR yield variation. The study's findings and limits: Expanded TCRs showed more large CDR3 clusters than pre-sensitization or healthy control sets.

The sample's time point: patch test 1, 2 weeks after DPC sensitization. Indicated treatment: therapeutic diphenylcyclopropenone sensitization with weekly scalp DPC. Individual cDNA molecules had unique molecular identifiers attached to them by the library. A single record per CDR3 protein comes from TCRdb applying MiXCR to the RACE reads. The table records 150,000 to 200,000 distinct CDR3 sequences, 14% of them present only once. The CDR3 consists of 11 residues. Trimming stripped 5 bases from V and 9 bases from J, with 10 bases between. About this clonotype itself: The antigen is undetermined.

The chain couples TRBV12-3 or TRBV12-4 to TRBJ1-2; the D is unclear. The sample was whole blood, taken in connection with sensitization to the hapten diphenylcyclopropenone (DPC). This receptor was identified in a woman under 40 with alopecia areata. Some clones in this sample may be carry-over from other donors' samples. The chain's CDR3 is CASSPVDSYTF. For the CDR3, the DNA is TGTGCCAGCAGTCCCGTCGACAGCTACACCTTC.